The clone carrying this TCR beta chain showed up just once. The antigen is not known. The CDR3 consists of 12 residues. Germline V CDR1 and CDR2: MGHRA, YSYEKL. Trimming took 4 bases from V and 6 from J, leaving 8 bases between them. Libraries were prepared by immunoSEQ multiplex PCR; TCRdb keeps only in-frame clonotypes and omits some of them. The sample has 50,000 to 75,000 clones, approximately 90% seen once. This entry is derived from a study of OX40 agonist ivuxolimab in advanced cancers. Study overall: Cancers in dose escalation were hepatocellular, melanoma, renal cell and head and neck. Of mixed ages from about 23 to 79 and averaging approximately 60 years, the group was approximately 84% male. Study-wide points: Part of the nonresponder group also had normalized T-cell clonal expansion that was low.

This receptor was identified in an adult with an advanced solid tumor such as melanoma, head and neck, liver or kidney cancer. J is TRBJ2-3 and V is TRBV4-1; no reliable D call. Sequenced here: CD4+ or CD8+ T cells sorted from blood, sampled in a trial of the OX40 agonist ivuxolimab. CDR3 protein: CASSPIGDTQYF. The CDR3 DNA sequence: TGCGCCAGCAGCCCGATAGGGGATACGCAGTATTTT.